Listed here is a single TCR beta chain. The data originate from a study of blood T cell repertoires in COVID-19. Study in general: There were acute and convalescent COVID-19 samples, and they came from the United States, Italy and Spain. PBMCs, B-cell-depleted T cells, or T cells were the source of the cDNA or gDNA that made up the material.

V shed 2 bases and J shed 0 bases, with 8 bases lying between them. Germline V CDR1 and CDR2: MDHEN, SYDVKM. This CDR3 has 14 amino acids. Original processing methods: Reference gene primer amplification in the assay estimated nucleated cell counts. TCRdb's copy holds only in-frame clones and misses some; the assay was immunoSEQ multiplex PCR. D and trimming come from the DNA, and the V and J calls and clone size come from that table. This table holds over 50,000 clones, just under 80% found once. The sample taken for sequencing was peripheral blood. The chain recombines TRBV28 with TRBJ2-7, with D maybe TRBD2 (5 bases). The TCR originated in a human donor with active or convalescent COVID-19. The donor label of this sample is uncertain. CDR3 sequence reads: CASSLEGSSYEQYF. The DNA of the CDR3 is TGTGCCAGCAGTTTAGAGGGTAGCTCCTACGAGCAGTACTTC.